These T cell receptor beta chains were read from a single sample in a study of technical replicates of blood from a few donors. Libraries were prepared by immunoSEQ multiplex PCR; TCRdb keeps only in-frame clonotypes and omits some of them. Among 65,000 to 95,000 clones listed, 97% were seen once. The sample comprised T cells isolated from PBMCs. These receptors were taken from a human donor in good health. The CDR3 runs from the conserved cysteine through the conserved F or W. Fields, in order: V gene, clone size, J gene, CDR3 length, D gene, CDR3 DNA, CDR3 protein. D genes are given only for firm matches. Size is stated for part of the rows, as once, few or many counts, or as a class when the clone is expanded.

v_call: TRBV29-1
clone_size: -
j_call: TRBJ1-4
cdr3_length: 13
d_call: TRBD1
cdr3_nt: TGCAGCGTGCCACAGGGGGCGGGAGAAAAACTGTTTTTT
cdr3_aa: CSVPQGAGEKLFF

v_call: TRBV28
clone_size: -
j_call: TRBJ2-3
cdr3_length: 15
d_call: TRBD1
cdr3_nt: TGTGCCAGCAGCAAGTACAGGGGCATCCAAGATACGCAGTATTTT
cdr3_aa: CASSKYRGIQDTQYF

v_call: TRBV6-5
clone_size: -
j_call: TRBJ1-1
cdr3_length: 14
d_call: -
cdr3_nt: TGTGCCAGCAGTATCAGGGTTTTAAACACTGAAGCTTTCTTT
cdr3_aa: CASSIRVLNTEAFF

v_call: TRBV9
clone_size: -
j_call: TRBJ1-3
cdr3_length: 16
d_call: -
cdr3_nt: TGTGCCAGCAGCGCCCGACTCCAAACGGCTGGAAACACCATATATTTT
cdr3_aa: CASSARLQTAGNTIYF

v_call: TRBV4-3
clone_size: -
j_call: TRBJ2-7
cdr3_length: 17
d_call: TRBD1
cdr3_nt: TGCGCCAGCAGCCAAGCGCTGGGGCGGGGACAGGTGGCCGAGCAGTACTTC
cdr3_aa: CASSQALGRGQVAEQYF

v_call: TRBV6-4
clone_size: -
j_call: TRBJ2-3
cdr3_length: 16
d_call: TRBD2
cdr3_nt: TGTGCCAGCAGCCAGGGACTAGCGGGAGGGGCAGATACGCAGTATTTT
cdr3_aa: CASSQGLAGGADTQYF

v_call: TRBV7-2
clone_size: -
j_call: TRBJ2-1
cdr3_length: 15
d_call: TRBD1
cdr3_nt: TGTGCCAGCAGCTTAGTAGGGACAGGTTACAATGAGCAGTTCTTC
cdr3_aa: CASSLVGTGYNEQFF

v_call: TRBV5-1
clone_size: -
j_call: TRBJ2-2
cdr3_length: 13
d_call: -
cdr3_nt: TGCGCCAGCAGCGGTAGACTAGACGGGGAGCTGTTTTTT
cdr3_aa: CASSGRLDGELFF

v_call: TRBV4-2
clone_size: -
j_call: TRBJ2-2
cdr3_length: 17
d_call: TRBD2
cdr3_nt: TGTGCCAGCAGCCAAGAAAAAATAGCGGGAGGCTCCGGGGAGCTGTTTTTT
cdr3_aa: CASSQEKIAGGSGELFF

v_call: TRBV6-1
clone_size: -
j_call: TRBJ1-3
cdr3_length: 16
d_call: -
cdr3_nt: TGTGCCAGCAGTGCCTCGTGGGGCCGCCCTGGAAACACCATATATTTT
cdr3_aa: CASSASWGRPGNTIYF

v_call: TRBV6-5
clone_size: -
j_call: TRBJ2-2
cdr3_length: 15
d_call: -
cdr3_nt: TGTGCCAGCAGTTACGGTCGAGGTAATCCCGGGGAGCTGTTTTTT
cdr3_aa: CASSYGRGNPGELFF

v_call: TRBV27
clone_size: -
j_call: TRBJ1-5
cdr3_length: 14
d_call: -
cdr3_nt: TGTGCCAGCAATCTAGGAGGGAGTACTCAGCCCCAGCATTTT
cdr3_aa: CASNLGGSTQPQHF

v_call: TRBV4-1
clone_size: -
j_call: TRBJ1-2
cdr3_length: 13
d_call: -
cdr3_nt: TGCGCCAGCAGCTTACAGGGTAGCTATGGCTACACCTTC
cdr3_aa: CASSLQGSYGYTF

v_call: TRBV9
clone_size: -
j_call: TRBJ2-5
cdr3_length: 12
d_call: -
cdr3_nt: TGTGCCAGCAGCGTAGCGGGAGAGACCCAGTACTTC
cdr3_aa: CASSVAGETQYF

v_call: TRBV5-4
clone_size: -
j_call: TRBJ2-7
cdr3_length: 13
d_call: TRBD2
cdr3_nt: TGTGCCAGCAGCCGCGGGAGGGCCGACGAGCAGTACTTC
cdr3_aa: CASSRGRADEQYF

v_call: TRBV29-1
clone_size: -
j_call: TRBJ2-6
cdr3_length: 15
d_call: TRBD1
cdr3_nt: TGCAGCGTACAGGGGTTATACCCTGGGGCCAACGTCCTGACTTTC
cdr3_aa: CSVQGLYPGANVLTF

v_call: TRBV29-1
clone_size: -
j_call: TRBJ1-4
cdr3_length: 13
d_call: -
cdr3_nt: TGCAGCGTTGGGTCAGGGTCGAGTGAAAAACTGTTTTTT
cdr3_aa: CSVGSGSSEKLFF

v_call: TRBV13
clone_size: -
j_call: TRBJ1-2
cdr3_length: 13
d_call: TRBD1
cdr3_nt: TGTGCCAGCAGCTCACGGGACAGCTATGGCTACACCTTC
cdr3_aa: CASSSRDSYGYTF

v_call: TRBV7-6
clone_size: -
j_call: TRBJ2-7
cdr3_length: 19
d_call: -
cdr3_nt: TGTGCCAGCAGCTTAGCGGCACAGCCAGGAGGGCCCCCATCCTACGAGCAGTACTTC
cdr3_aa: CASSLAAQPGGPPSYEQYF

v_call: TRBV7-6
clone_size: -
j_call: TRBJ2-1
cdr3_length: 15
d_call: -
cdr3_nt: TGTGCCAGCAGCCGAGCGGTAAGCTCCTACAATGAGCAGTTCTTC
cdr3_aa: CASSRAVSSYNEQFF

v_call: TRBV5-6
clone_size: few
j_call: TRBJ2-4
cdr3_length: 13
d_call: TRBD2
cdr3_nt: TGTGCCAGCAGCTACGCCCTAGCGGGAGGGCCAAACTTC
cdr3_aa: CASSYALAGGPNF

v_call: TRBV6-5
clone_size: -
j_call: TRBJ2-1
cdr3_length: 14
d_call: -
cdr3_nt: TGTGCCAGCAGTAACTTCGGGAGTCCCAATGAGCAGTTCTTC
cdr3_aa: CASSNFGSPNEQFF

v_call: TRBV4-3
clone_size: -
j_call: TRBJ2-1
cdr3_length: 16
d_call: TRBD2
cdr3_nt: TGCGCCAGCAGCCAAGATCTGGCTAGCGGGAGCAATGAGCAGTTCTTC
cdr3_aa: CASSQDLASGSNEQFF

v_call: TRBV4-2
clone_size: -
j_call: TRBJ1-1
cdr3_length: 15
d_call: TRBD1
cdr3_nt: TGTGCCAGCAGCCGCGGGGACAGGGGGAACACTGAAGCTTTCTTT
cdr3_aa: CASSRGDRGNTEAFF

v_call: TRBV6-4
clone_size: -
j_call: TRBJ2-1
cdr3_length: 15
d_call: TRBD2
cdr3_nt: TGTGCCAGCAAAGGAATAGCGGGAGGGCTTGGTGAGCAGTTCTTC
cdr3_aa: CASKGIAGGLGEQFF

v_call: TRBV28
clone_size: -
j_call: TRBJ2-7
cdr3_length: 14
d_call: TRBD2
cdr3_nt: TGTGCCAGCAGTTCACTAGCGGGAGGGCGCGAGCAGTACTTC
cdr3_aa: CASSSLAGGREQYF

v_call: TRBV9
clone_size: -
j_call: TRBJ1-2
cdr3_length: 15
d_call: -
cdr3_nt: TGTGCCAGCAGCGTAGACCTGCCGGGGGTCTATGGCTACACCTTC
cdr3_aa: CASSVDLPGVYGYTF

v_call: TRBV18
clone_size: once
j_call: TRBJ2-7
cdr3_length: 12
d_call: -
cdr3_nt: TGTGCCAGCTCACCCATGCAGGGTAACCAGTACTTC
cdr3_aa: CASSPMQGNQYF

v_call: TRBV10-3
clone_size: -
j_call: TRBJ2-3
cdr3_length: 13
d_call: -
cdr3_nt: TGTGCCATTAGGAGGGGAGACACAGATACGCAGTATTTT
cdr3_aa: CAIRRGDTDTQYF